This T cell receptor beta chain stems from a study of blood T cell repertoires in COVID-19. Study information: T cells, B-cell-depleted T cells, or PBMCs supplied cDNA or gDNA.

In the original analysis: Estimation of nucleated cell counts was performed using reference gene primer amplification. The table came from immunoSEQ multiplex PCR; TCRdb's copy has only in-frame clones and leaves some out. V, J and clone size were drawn from that table, and D and trimming were deduced from the DNA. The sample has roughly 270,000 clones, roughly 87% seen once. The ends lost 7 bases at V and 1 base at J; junction bases unmatched: 6. Per germline, CDR1 LNHDA and CDR2 SQIVND (reference sequence). This CDR3 comprises 14 residues. Input material: peripheral blood. The chain recombines TRBV19 with TRBJ1-1; 7 bases fit TRBD1. The receptor was derived from a man between 18 and 35 years old with active or convalescent COVID-19. In DNA, the CDR3 is TGTGCCAGTATGGGGGACAGCCCGAACACTGAAGCTTTCTTT. Encoded protein: CASMGDSPNTEAFF. The variable domain in full, completed from reference TRBV19 and TRBJ1-1, reads DGGITQSPKYLFRKEGQNVTLSCEQNLNHDAMYWYRQDPGQGLRLIYYSQIVNDFQKGDIAEGYSVSREKKESFPLTVTSAQKNPTAFYLCASMGDSPNTEAFFGQGTRLTVV.